These 30 T cell receptor beta chains were all obtained from the same sample, sequenced in a study of CD8+CD57+ T cells in acquired aplastic anemia. According to the study, genomic DNA was the template for TCR beta VDJ and CDR3 profiling. MiXCR was run by TCRdb on the reads, yielding one entry per CDR3 protein. The table lists approximately 200,000 distinct CDR3 sequences, roughly 53% of them singletons, with about 20% in the top ten. Flow cytometry had shown expanded CD8+CD57+ cells in the patients chosen for sequencing. The sample consisted of sorted CD4+, CD8+, or CD8+CD57+ T cells (not recorded which) from PBMCs. The receptors come from a human donor with aplastic anemia.

The gene calls are TRBV3-1 and TRBJ1-5; D uncertain. V lost 1 base and J lost 9, with 16 bases in between. This CDR3 comprises 15 residues. From germline, CDR1 is LGHDT and CDR2 YNNKEL (reference sequence). CDR3 nucleotide sequence: TGTGCCAGCAGCCAAGTTGTAGGCCCCGGGGTGCCCCAGCATTTT. Translating it yields CASSQVVGPGVPQHF.

This clonotype was counted at least ten times. V is TRBV19 and J is TRBJ1-1, with TRBD1 matching 7 bases. Losses at the gene ends were 5 bases for V and 4 bases for J; bases not matched to a gene: 7. CDR3 length: 14 amino acids. Germline V CDR1 and CDR2: LNHDA, SQIVND (reference sequence). CDR3 in amino acids: CASSGQERITEAFF. As DNA, the CDR3 is TGTGCCAGTAGTGGACAGGAGAGGATCACTGAAGCTTTCTTT.

V gene TRBV6-6 combines with J gene TRBJ1-6, with 9 bases matching TRBD1. Trimming cost V 2 bases and J 9 bases; bases outside gene matches: 2. CDR1 is MNHNY and CDR2 is SVGAGI in the germline V gene (reference sequence). The CDR3 covers 14 residues. The CDR3 reads CASSYETGGSPLHF. The CDR3 DNA reads as TGTGCCAGCAGTTACGAGACAGGGGGTTCACCCCTCCACTTT.

This clonotype showed up just once. The V gene is TRBV5-1, the J gene TRBJ1-4; D may be TRBD1 (6 bases). This CDR3 has 14 residues. V lost 3 bases and J lost 10, with 16 bases in between. Germline loops: CDR1 SGHRS, CDR2 YFSETQ. The CDR3 nucleotides read TGCGCCAGCAGCTCGACAGGAGATGCGGGAAAACTGTTTTTT. It codes for CASSSTGDAGKLFF.

Comment on this clonotype: A read error is possible here, since a much larger clone lies one base away. This chain connects TRBV12-3 or TRBV12-4 to TRBJ2-2; no clear D gene. Between the trimmed V and J ends, which lost 3 bases and 4 bases, there was a span of 12 bases. The CDR3 contains 15 residues. The CDR3 DNA is TGTGCCAGCAGTTTTCACTACTTGAGCACCGGGGAGCTGTTTTTT. Protein sequence: CASSFHYLSTGELFF.

V gene TRBV30 combines with J gene TRBJ1-5; 9 nucleotides line up with TRBD1. In germline, CDR1 is GTSNPN, CDR2 SVGIG (reference sequence). The trim removed 8 bases at V and 3 bases at J, leaving 5 bases unmatched. The CDR3 totals 13 residues. The DNA of the CDR3 is TGTGCCGGGGGGACAGGGTCCAATCAGCCCCAGCATTTT. Encoded protein: CAGGTGSNQPQHF.

A remark on this clonotype: The conserved phenylalanine or tryptophan is not found at the CDR3 terminus, so this likely reflects a read error. No DNA is shown, since the ends of the CDR3 on it are uncertain; the CDR3 is the one TCRdb lists. The CDR3: CASSFARARQ. This chain links TRBV5-8 with TRBJ2-3; TRBD1, the table's D call, was not compared with the DNA. Germline CDR1 is SGHTS and CDR2 is YDEGEE. The CDR3 numbers 10 amino acids, ends counted.

This clonotype was observed a few times. The V call is TRBV7-2, the J call TRBJ2-7, with 10 bases fitting TRBD2. V dropped 8 bases and J dropped 1; count of bases not matched to a gene: 11. Per the germline V gene, CDR1 is SGHTA and CDR2 is FQGNSA. CDR3 length equals 16 residues. The CDR3, as DNA: TGTGCCAGCTCACCGGTAGAAGCGGGGGGGTCCTACGAGCAGTACTTC. Residues: CASSPVEAGGSYEQYF.

This clonotype was recorded at least ten times. The rearrangement joins TRBV7-8 to TRBJ1-1; TRBD1 matches at 8 bases. With 0 bases clipped from V and 1 base from J, the junction kept 1 base outside the gene matches. The length of the CDR3 is 15 residues. From germline, CDR1 is SGHVS and CDR2 FQNEAQ. Written as DNA, the CDR3 is TGTGCCAGCAGCTTAGCCGGGACAGGGAACACTGAAGCTTTCTTT. Translation gives CASSLAGTGNTEAFF. The full variable domain, rest sourced from reference TRBV7-8 and TRBJ1-1, is GAGVSQSPRYKVAKRGQDVALRCDPISGHVSLFWYQQALGQGPEFLTYFQNEAQLDKSGLPSDRFFAERPEGSVSTLKIQRTQQEDSAVYLCASSLAGTGNTEAFFGQGTRLTVV.

This clonotype was detected many times. The chain joins TRBV12-3 or TRBV12-4 to TRBJ2-1; TRBD1 agrees at 10 bases. Trimming took 7 bases from V and 9 from J; bases not matched to a gene: 9. This CDR3 contains 14 residues. The chain's CDR3 is CASNRDRGVSEQFF. CDR3 nucleotides: TGTGCCAGCAACCGGGACAGGGGTGTTAGTGAGCAGTTCTTC.

This rearrangement joins TRBV3-1 to TRBJ1-3; TRBD1 agrees at 8 bases. The CDR3 spans 18 residues. V lost 1 base to trimming and J lost 0 bases; unmatched junction nucleotides: 8. Germline CDR1 LGHDT, CDR2 YNNKEL (reference sequence). The CDR3 reads CASSQGSTGASSGNTIYF. The CDR3, as DNA: TGTGCCAGCAGCCAAGGGTCGACAGGGGCGAGCTCTGGAAACACCATATATTTT. The full variable domain, rest sourced from reference TRBV3-1 and TRBJ1-3, is DTAVSQTPKYLVTQMGNDKSIKCEQNLGHDTMYWYKQDSKKFLKIMFSYNNKELIINETVPNRFSPKSPDKAHLNLHINSLELGDSAVYFCASSQGSTGASSGNTIYFGEGSWLTVV.

This clonotype was detected a few times. This chain links TRBV5-1 with TRBJ2-3; a possible D gene is TRBD2 (6 bases). Deletions cut 0 bases from V and 2 bases from J, with 13 bases between. This CDR3 has 16 amino acids. Germline V CDR1 and CDR2: SGHRS, YFSETQ. For the CDR3, the DNA is TGCGCCAGCAGCTTGGCCGAGGAGGGTTTCACAGATACGCAGTATTTT. Protein product: CASSLAEEGFTDTQYF.

This clonotype was picked up many times. This chain connects TRBV2 to TRBJ1-3; TRBD1 is a possible D gene (6 bases). CDR1 and CDR2 (germline): SNHLY, FYNNEI. The CDR3 is 15 residues long. V lost 2 bases to trimming and J lost 0 bases, with 8 bases between them. This CDR3 is CASSEMGASGNTIYF. For the CDR3, the DNA is TGTGCCAGCAGTGAAATGGGGGCCTCTGGAAACACCATATATTTT.

This sequence joins TRBV20-1 and TRBJ2-1; 7 nucleotides match TRBD1. Germline CDR1 reads DFQATT; CDR2 reads SNEGSKA (reference sequence). J lost 7 bases, V lost 3 bases, and 9 bases had no gene match. There are 14 residues in the CDR3. This chain's CDR3 is CSARPGTDLNEQFF. The DNA of the CDR3 is TGCAGTGCTAGGCCCGGGACAGACCTTAATGAGCAGTTCTTC.

On this clonotype itself: One end of the junction does not line up with germline, which may come from a read error. The genes are TRBV15 and TRBJ1-2, with a possible D match to TRBD1 (6 bases). There are 16 residues in the CDR3. CDR1 is LNHNV and CDR2 is YYDKDF in the germline V gene (reference sequence). The CDR3 protein is CATSRDPIGGAAGYAF. The CDR3 nucleotides read TGTGCCACCAGCAGAGACCCAATAGGGGGGGCTGCGGGCTACGCCTTC.

The chain carries TRBV19 and TRBJ2-3, with D tentatively TRBD1 (7 bases). Trimming removed 7 bases from V and 4 bases from J, with 21 bases in between. CDR1 LNHDA and CDR2 SQIVND come from the germline V gene (reference sequence). CDR3 length equals 16 residues. This CDR3 reads CASTSESGGSPDTQYF. The CDR3 nucleotides read TGTGCCAGTACATCGGAATCAGGGGGGTCCCCAGATACGCAGTATTTT.

A few counts support this clonotype. The chain uses TRBV9 and TRBJ2-7; maybe TRBD2 (5 bases). The V gene's germline CDR1 is SGDLS and CDR2 YYNGEE. The CDR3 has 14 residues. Trimming removed 5 bases from V and 4 bases from J, with 16 bases in between. The CDR3 DNA follows: TGTGCCAGCAGTGACCGGGATTGGTCTTACGAGCAGTACTTC. This translates into CASSDRDWSYEQYF. The variable domain in full, with the rest retrieved from reference TRBV9 and TRBJ2-7, is DSGVTQTPKHLITATGQRVTLRCSPRSGDLSVYWYQQSLDQGLQFLIQYYNGEERAKGNILERFSAQQFPDLHSELNLSSLELGDSALYFCASSDRDWSYEQYFGPGTRLTVT.

This clonotype was counted many times. The V and J genes are TRBV20-1 and TRBJ1-4, with a weak D call TRBD1 (6 bases). CDR1 is DFQATT and CDR2 is SNEGSKA in the germline V gene (reference sequence). CDR3 length equals 15 residues. Trimming left V 2 bases short and J 3 bases short, with 13 bases between. The CDR3 DNA sequence: TGCAGTGCTAGACTCTGGGGGGCCTCTAATGAAAAACTGTTTTTT. This gives the protein CSARLWGASNEKLFF.

As regards this clonotype: This likely comes from a read error, as the CDR3 has no conserved phenylalanine or tryptophan at its end. This chain uses TRBV19 with TRBJ1-1; D is possibly TRBD1 (6 bases). V shed 6 bases and J shed 1 base, with 18 bases lying between them. The germline gives CDR1 LNHDA, CDR2 SQIVND (reference sequence). The CDR3 is made up of 16 amino acids. The CDR3 is CASRTLRGAGNTEAFS. CDR3 DNA sequence: TGTGCCAGTAGAACCCTCCGGGGGGCTGGGAACACTGAAGCTTTCTCT.

This clonotype was found once. This rearrangement joins TRBV10-3 to TRBJ2-3; D uncertain. The germline V gene encodes CDR1 ENHRY and CDR2 SYGVKD. V lost 5 bases and J lost 2, with 5 bases in between. CDR3 length: 12 amino acids. CDR3 bases: TGTGCCATCAGTTCCTTCACAGATACGCAGTATTTT. It translates to CAISSFTDTQYF.

This clonotype was seen many times. The chain links TRBV4-1 to TRBJ1-2; D remains unclear. Trimming took 1 base from V and 2 from J, leaving 11 bases between them. Germline-derived CDR1 and CDR2 are MGHRA and YSYEKL. This CDR3 is 15 amino acids long. DNA of the CDR3: TGCGCCAGCAGCCAAGGACCAGCCACCAACTATGGCTACACCTTC. Translating gives CASSQGPATNYGYTF.

The chain is built from TRBV2 and TRBJ1-6, with TRBD1 matching over 7 bases. V lost 6 bases to trimming and J lost 8 bases; unmatched junction nucleotides: 4. Germline CDR1 and CDR2: SNHLY and FYNNEI. The CDR3 is 13 residues long. CDR3 protein: CASSGTDDSPLHF. In DNA form, the CDR3 reads TGTGCCAGCAGCGGGACAGACGATTCACCCCTCCACTTT.

The rearrangement links TRBV30 to TRBJ1-4; D remains ambiguous. This CDR3 comprises 15 residues. Germline V gene data show CDR1 as GTSNPN and CDR2 as SVGIG (reference sequence). Trimming stripped 2 bases from V and 6 bases from J, with 16 bases between. CDR3 residues: CAWSFGGGSDEKLFF. The CDR3, as DNA: TGTGCCTGGAGTTTCGGCGGAGGGAGCGATGAAAAACTGTTTTTT.

The chain recombines TRBV6-5 with TRBJ2-1, with D possibly being TRBD1 or TRBD2 (7 bases each). Germline lookup yields CDR1 MNHEY and CDR2 SVGAGI. The CDR3 contains 19 residues. The V end lost 0 bases, the J end lost 0 bases, and 18 bases lay between the germline ends. The CDR3 spells CASSYSGRQGGSSYNEQFF. The CDR3 bases are TGTGCCAGCAGTTACTCCGGACGACAGGGCGGGAGCTCCTACAATGAGCAGTTCTTC.

In this sample, this clonotype turned up many times. This chain connects TRBV11-3 to TRBJ1-1; unclear D gene. V dropped 1 base and J dropped 5 bases, with 14 bases sitting between them. Germline V lookup: CDR1 SGHNT, CDR2 YENEEA. The CDR3 length is 15 residues. As DNA, the CDR3 is TGTGCCAGCAGCTTAGGCGTCGCAGGAGGGACTGAAGCTTTCTTT. Encoded protein: CASSLGVAGGTEAFF.

There are many counts of this clonotype. The chain carries TRBV5-1 and TRBJ2-5; D is perhaps TRBD1 (5 bases). Deletions cut 3 bases from V and 1 base from J, with 10 bases between. Germline V gene data show CDR1 as SGHRS and CDR2 as YFSETQ. The CDR3 consists of 14 residues. CDR3 protein: CASSSRAPQETQYF. CDR3 bases: TGCGCCAGCAGCTCCAGGGCACCCCAAGAGACCCAGTACTTC.

This clonotype was seen repeatedly, ten times or more. The V and J genes are TRBV6-2 or TRBV6-3 and TRBJ1-4, with no clear D. The CDR3 length is 11 residues. Deletions cut 10 bases from V and 7 bases from J, with 10 bases between. In germline, CDR1 is MNHEY, CDR2 SVGEGT. The CDR3 spells CATLRGEKLFF. The CDR3 bases are TGTGCCACCTTGAGAGGTGAAAAACTGTTTTTT.

This clonotype appeared many times. The chain carries TRBV20-1 and TRBJ1-4; a possible D gene is TRBD1 (5 bases). The V gene's germline CDR1 is DFQATT and CDR2 SNEGSKA (reference sequence). Trimming stripped 6 bases from V and 8 bases from J, with 19 bases between. This CDR3 region has 14 residues. CDR3 protein: CSAESAQGGEKLFF. CDR3 bases: TGCAGTGCCGAGAGTGCGCAGGGTGGGGAAAAACTGTTTTTT.

The chain couples TRBV30 to TRBJ1-4, with a possible D match to TRBD1 (5 bases). The germline V and J ends were trimmed by 1 base and 0 bases, with 6 bases remaining between them. There are 14 residues in the CDR3. Germline loops: CDR1 GTSNPN, CDR2 SVGIG (reference sequence). This chain's CDR3 is CAWSATATNEKLFF. DNA for the CDR3: TGTGCCTGGAGTGCGACAGCAACTAATGAAAAACTGTTTTTT.

The chain joins TRBV29-1 to TRBJ2-7; a possible D gene is TRBD2 (6 bases). This CDR3 spans 15 amino acids. Germline CDR1 and CDR2: SQVTM and ANQGSEA. Trimming shortened V by 4 bases and J by 1 base, and 17 bases separated the two germline ends. The CDR3 spells CSVGRGGKGSYEQYF. As DNA, the CDR3 is TGCAGCGTTGGGAGGGGCGGGAAGGGATCCTACGAGCAGTACTTC.